Listed below are T cell receptor beta chains from one sample, sequenced in a study of blood T cell repertoires in COVID-19. Assay used: immunoSEQ multiplex PCR; TCRdb lists only in-frame clones, some missing. This table has some 33,000 clones, 75% to 85% appearing once. What was sequenced was peripheral blood. The receptor set was obtained from a man aged 55-75 years with active COVID-19. Each CDR3 is given with its conserved first and last residue. A D gene is named only where the DNA matches it firmly. Size is stated for part of the rows, as once, few or many counts, or as a class when the clone is expanded.

>TRBD1|-|TRBJ2-1|TRBV12-5
TGTGCTAGTGGTCTGATGACAGGGGGCAGCTCTCGCCTCTACAATGAGCAGTTCTTC
CASGLMTGGSSRLYNEQFF
>TRBD2|-|TRBJ2-6|TRBV19
TGTGCCAGTAGTACTAGCGGGAGAACCGGGGTTGGGGCCAACGTCCTGACTTTC
CASSTSGRTGVGANVLTF
>-|-|TRBJ2-7|TRBV7-9
TGTGCCAGCAGCTTAGTAGGCCCTCAGACAGAGCAGTACTTC
CASSLVGPQTEQYF
>-|-|TRBJ1-2|TRBV27
TGTGCCAGCAGTCTTAAGGCGGGACGTGGTGGCTACACCTTC
CASSLKAGRGGYTF
>TRBD1|-|TRBJ2-3|TRBV6-5
TGTGCCAGCAGGATGACAGGGCCTGCAGATACGCAGTATTTT
CASRMTGPADTQYF
>TRBD2|-|TRBJ2-7|TRBV28
TGTGCCAGCAGGGGGACTAGCGGGACCTACGAGCAGTACTTC
CASRGTSGTYEQYF
>-|-|TRBJ1-2|TRBV28
TGTGCCAGCAGTTCGCCGACTCAGGGCGGTGGCTACACCTTC
CASSSPTQGGGYTF
>TRBD1|-|TRBJ1-2|TRBV25-1
TGTGCCAGCACGTCCGGGACAGGGTCCTATGGCTACACCTTC
CASTSGTGSYGYTF
>-|-|TRBJ1-3|TRBV28
TGTGCCAGCAGTCGGCGGTTTGGAAACACCATATATTTT
CASSRRFGNTIYF
>-|large|TRBJ2-1|TRBV24-1
TGTGCCACCAGTGAGTCCCCTTTCAATGAGCAGTTCTTC
CATSESPFNEQFF
>-|few|TRBJ2-7|TRBV2
TGTGCCACCCCCATGGACGGGAGTATCCACGAGCAGTACTTC
CATPMDGSIHEQYF
>-|-|TRBJ2-2|TRBV19
TGTGCCAGTAGTCGACCAGCGGCTGGGGAGCTGTTTTTT
CASSRPAAGELFF
>TRBD1|-|TRBJ1-5|TRBV15
TGTGCCACCAGCAGTTTCCGACAGGGGGCAGGAAATCAGCCCCAGCATTTT
CATSSFRQGAGNQPQHF
>TRBD1|-|TRBJ2-1|TRBV9
TGTGCCAGCAGCGTAGTAGGTGGGACAGGGAAGAGTGGAAATGAGCAGTTCTTC
CASSVVGGTGKSGNEQFF
>-|-|TRBJ2-1|TRBV11-3
TGTGCCAGCAGCTTACGAGTCTCGGGCTACAATGAGCAGTTCTTC
CASSLRVSGYNEQFF
>TRBD1|-|TRBJ2-7|TRBV7-2
TGTGCCAGCAGCACCTCACGGACAGGGTACGAGCAGTACTTC
CASSTSRTGYEQYF
>-|-|TRBJ2-3|TRBV19
TGTGCCAGTAGTATAGCGGGAGCGGAAGATACGCAGTATTTT
CASSIAGAEDTQYF
>-|once|TRBJ1-1|TRBV7-3
TGTGCCAGCAGCTTATTTGGGGGGGCTGAAGCTTTCTTT
CASSLFGGAEAFF
>-|few|TRBJ2-1|TRBV18
TGTGCCAGCTCACCATCACTTCAACCCTACAATGAGCAGTTCTTC
CASSPSLQPYNEQFF
>TRBD1|-|TRBJ2-7|TRBV12-5
TGTGCTAGTGGGATGGGACAGGGGTGGGAGCAGTACTTC
CASGMGQGWEQYF
>-|-|TRBJ2-3|TRBV18
TGTGCCAGCTCACCAAACACTAACTCGCGCACAGATACGCAGTATTTT
CASSPNTNSRTDTQYF
>TRBD2|few|TRBJ2-2|TRBV9
TGTGCCAGCAGCCCGGGAGCGGGAGGAGTGGCCGGGGAGCTGTTTTTT
CASSPGAGGVAGELFF
>TRBD2|-|TRBJ2-1|TRBV14
TGTGCCAGCAGCCTCCGACTAGCGGGTAAATATGAGCAGTTCTTC
CASSLRLAGKYEQFF
>-|few|TRBJ2-7|TRBV11-2
TGTGCCAGCAGCTTTCCAGCGGCGGCCTACGAGCAGTACTTC
CASSFPAAAYEQYF
>TRBD1|-|TRBJ2-2|TRBV28
TGTGCCATCAAGGTGGGACAGAAATCGAACACCGGGGAGCTGTTTTTT
CAIKVGQKSNTGELFF
>-|-|TRBJ2-3|TRBV20-1
TGCAGTGCTAGTAGTCCAGCGGGCACAGATACGCAGTATTTT
CSASSPAGTDTQYF
>-|-|TRBJ2-5|TRBV6-5
TGTGCCAGCAGTTTCAGTTTTCAGGGGCCGGGAGAGACCCAGTACTTC
CASSFSFQGPGETQYF
>TRBD2|-|TRBJ2-1|TRBV7-3
TGTGCCAGCAGCTCCTTAGCGGGTGGAGGAAGGGATGAGCAGTTCTTC
CASSSLAGGGRDEQFF
>TRBD1|-|TRBJ1-5|TRBV5-8
TGTGCCAGCACCGAGACAGGGAATAGCAATCAGCCCCAGCATTTT
CASTETGNSNQPQHF
>TRBD1|-|TRBJ2-4|TRBV6-6
TGTGCCAGCACACAGGGGGCCTCAAACATTCAGTACTTC
CASTQGASNIQYF
>TRBD1|few|TRBJ1-2|TRBV5-1
TGCGCCAGCAGCTTGGAGGGGGCTTATTATGGCTACACCTTC
CASSLEGAYYGYTF
>TRBD2|-|TRBJ2-4|TRBV10-3
TGTGCCATCAGTGAGTCTCGCGGGAGGGATGACGAAAACATTCAGTACTTC
CAISESRGRDDENIQYF
>TRBD1|-|TRBJ2-7|TRBV5-6
TGTGCCAGCAGCTTATGGTTCGGGACAGGCGCCCTTAAACCTTACGAGCAGTACTTC
CASSLWFGTGALKPYEQYF
>TRBD2|-|TRBJ2-1|TRBV6-5
TGTGCCAGCAGTTACTCGACTAGCGGGAGTATTGAGCAGTTCTTC
CASSYSTSGSIEQFF
>TRBD1|-|TRBJ1-1|TRBV3-1/TRBV3-2
TGTGCCAGCAGCCAAGCTTGGACAGGGGGCACTGAAGCTTTCTTT
CASSQAWTGGTEAFF
>TRBD1|few|TRBJ1-4|TRBV2
TGTGCCAGCAGAACCGGGACAGCAAATGAAAAACTGTTTTTT
CASRTGTANEKLFF
>TRBD1|-|TRBJ2-3|TRBV19
TGTGCCAGTAGCCAAGGGGGCGCGACGTTTGCTGATACGCAGTATTTT
CASSQGGATFADTQYF
>-|-|TRBJ2-7|TRBV5-1
TGCGCCAGCAGCTGGAAGTACACTACTCCTACCTACGAGCAGTACTTC
CASSWKYTTPTYEQYF
>TRBD2|few|TRBJ2-1|TRBV19
TGTGCCAGTAGTATTGCGGGGAGGGGCAATGAGCAGTTCTTC
CASSIAGRGNEQFF
>TRBD2|-|TRBJ2-7|TRBV5-1
TGCGCCAGCAGGGGGGGTTGGACGGGAGGGCCCGACGAGCAGTACTTC
CASRGGWTGGPDEQYF
>TRBD2|-|TRBJ2-3|TRBV5-6
TGTGCCAGCAGCCTGACTTGGGCTAGCGGCCTTAGGTCAGATACGCAGTATTTT
CASSLTWASGLRSDTQYF
>-|-|TRBJ1-5|TRBV19
TGTGCCAGTAGTACACAGGGAGATCAGCCCCAGCATTTT
CASSTQGDQPQHF
>TRBD2|-|TRBJ2-1|TRBV5-4
TGTGCCAGCAGCTTGGAGCTGACTAGCGTCATCGGCAATGAGCAGTTCTTC
CASSLELTSVIGNEQFF
>TRBD2|-|TRBJ2-3|TRBV7-9
TGTGCCAGCAGCTTAGGGGCCGCTAGCGGGAGAGATACGCAGTATTTT
CASSLGAASGRDTQYF
>TRBD1|few|TRBJ2-3|TRBV7-9
TGTGCCAGCAGCTTAGGAGCAGGGGGCGGTGGAACAGATACGCAGTATTTT
CASSLGAGGGGTDTQYF
>-|-|TRBJ1-2|TRBV5-8
TGTGCCAGCAGATCTGGAGGGCTTAACTATGGCTACACCTTC
CASRSGGLNYGYTF
>TRBD2|-|TRBJ2-3|TRBV6-2/TRBV6-3
TGTGCCAGCAGTTACCTCAGCAAGGGACTAGCGGTAGATACGCAGTATTTT
CASSYLSKGLAVDTQYF
>TRBD1|-|TRBJ2-2|TRBV6-1
TGTGCCAGCAGTGAATGGGTAGGGGGCTACACCGGGGAGCTGTTTTTT
CASSEWVGGYTGELFF
>TRBD1|-|TRBJ1-1|TRBV6-5
TGTGCCAGCAGTTCCGTGACAGGGCCAATAACTGAAGCTTTCTTT
CASSSVTGPITEAFF
>-|-|TRBJ2-6|TRBV27
TGTGCCAGCAGTTTAGAGGGAAACGTCCTGACTTTC
CASSLEGNVLTF
>TRBD1|-|TRBJ1-2|TRBV2
TGTGCCAGCAGTGTTCTAGACAGGGCGAATGGCTACACCTTC
CASSVLDRANGYTF
>-|-|TRBJ2-7|TRBV7-9
TGTGCCAGCAGCCTACAGGAGGGGCTCGAGCAGTACTTC
CASSLQEGLEQYF
>TRBD1|-|TRBJ2-3|TRBV2
TGTGCCGGGGGGGACAGGGGGCCTCCCACAGATACGCAGTATTTT
CAGGDRGPPTDTQYF
>-|-|TRBJ2-1|TRBV7-9
TGTGCCAGCAGCTTGCGGGTCTCCTACAATGAGCAGTTCTTC
CASSLRVSYNEQFF
>TRBD2|-|TRBJ2-7|TRBV7-9
TGTGCCAGCAGCCCTCTACCGGGAGCTGCGGGAGCCTACGAGCAGTACTTC
CASSPLPGAAGAYEQYF
>TRBD1|-|TRBJ2-7|TRBV27
TGTGCCAGCGGGCCACCAAGACAGGGCTACTACGAGCAGTACTTC
CASGPPRQGYYEQYF
>-|-|TRBJ2-7|TRBV7-2
TGTGCCAGCAGCCTTACCTACGAGCAGTACTTC
CASSLTYEQYF
>TRBD1|once|TRBJ1-1|TRBV25-1
TGTGCCAGCAGGGACAGGGGTCGGCACACTGAAGCTTTCTTT
CASRDRGRHTEAFF
>-|-|TRBJ2-7|TRBV5-1
TGCGCCAGCAGCTTTAGCAACGGCGAGCAGTACTTC
CASSFSNGEQYF
>-|-|TRBJ2-7|TRBV10-3
TGTGCCATAGCGGCTGGGTCAGAGCAGTACTTC
CAIAAGSEQYF